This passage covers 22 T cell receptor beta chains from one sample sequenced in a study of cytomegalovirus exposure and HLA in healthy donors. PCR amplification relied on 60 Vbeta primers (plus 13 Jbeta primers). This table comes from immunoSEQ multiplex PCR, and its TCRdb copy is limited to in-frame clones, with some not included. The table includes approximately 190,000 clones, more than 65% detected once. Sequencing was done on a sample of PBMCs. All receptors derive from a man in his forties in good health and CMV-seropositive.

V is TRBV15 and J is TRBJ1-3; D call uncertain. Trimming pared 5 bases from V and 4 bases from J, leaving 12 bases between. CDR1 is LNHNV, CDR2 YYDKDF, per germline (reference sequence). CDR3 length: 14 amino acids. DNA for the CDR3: TGTGCCACCAGCGCCCGAGAAAAAGGAAACACCATATATTTT. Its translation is CATSAREKGNTIYF.

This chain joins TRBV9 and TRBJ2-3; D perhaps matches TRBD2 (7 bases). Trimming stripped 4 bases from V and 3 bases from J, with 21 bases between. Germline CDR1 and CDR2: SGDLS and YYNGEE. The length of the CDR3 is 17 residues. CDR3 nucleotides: TGTGCCAGCAGCACAAGGTGGGGGCTAGCGGCTACAGATACGCAGTATTTT. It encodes CASSTRWGLAATDTQYF. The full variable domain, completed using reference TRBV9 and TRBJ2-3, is DSGVTQTPKHLITATGQRVTLRCSPRSGDLSVYWYQQSLDQGLQFLIQYYNGEERAKGNILERFSAQQFPDLHSELNLSSLELGDSALYFCASSTRWGLAATDTQYFGPGTRLTVL.

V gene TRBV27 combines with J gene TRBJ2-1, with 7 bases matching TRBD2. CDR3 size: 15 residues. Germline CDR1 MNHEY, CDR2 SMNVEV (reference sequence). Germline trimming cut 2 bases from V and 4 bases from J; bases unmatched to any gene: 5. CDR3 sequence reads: CASSLGRERYNEQFF. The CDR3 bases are TGTGCCAGCAGTTTAGGGCGGGAGCGGTACAATGAGCAGTTCTTC.

CDR3 sequence: CASSLNRGETQYF. The CDR3 DNA follows: TGTGCCAGCAGTTTAAATAGGGGTGAGACCCAGTACTTC. The chain is built from TRBV28 and TRBJ2-5, with D maybe TRBD1 (5 bases). There are 13 residues in the CDR3. Germline V gene lookup returns CDR1 MDHEN and CDR2 SYDVKM. Trimming took off 2 bases at V and 5 bases at J, with 9 bases between the two ends.

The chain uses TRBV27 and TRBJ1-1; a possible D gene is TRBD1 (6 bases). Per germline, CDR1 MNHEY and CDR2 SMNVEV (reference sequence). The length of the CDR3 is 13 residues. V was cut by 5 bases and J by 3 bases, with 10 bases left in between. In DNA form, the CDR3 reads TGTGCCAGCAGTAATCCAGGGGACACTGAAGCTTTCTTT. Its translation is CASSNPGDTEAFF.

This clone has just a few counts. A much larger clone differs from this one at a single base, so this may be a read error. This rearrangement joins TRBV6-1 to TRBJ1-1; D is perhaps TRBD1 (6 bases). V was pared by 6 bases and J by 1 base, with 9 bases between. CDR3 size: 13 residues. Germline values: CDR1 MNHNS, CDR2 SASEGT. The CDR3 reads CASSLTGNTEAFF. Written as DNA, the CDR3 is TGTGCCAGCAGCCTGACAGGGAACACTGAAGCTTTCTTT.

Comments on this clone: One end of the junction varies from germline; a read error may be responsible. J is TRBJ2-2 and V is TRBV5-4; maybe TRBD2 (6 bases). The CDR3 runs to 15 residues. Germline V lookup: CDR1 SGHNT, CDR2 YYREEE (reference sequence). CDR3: CASSTPSGVDGELLF. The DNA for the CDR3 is TGTGCCAGCAGCACCCCCTCGGGGGTAGACGGGGAGCTGCTTTTT.

CDR3 residues: CASSPGTSGGTDTQYF. CDR3 bases: TGCGCCAGCAGCCCCGGGACTAGCGGGGGCACAGATACGCAGTATTTT. The rearrangement joins TRBV10-1 to TRBJ2-3; 13 bases are a match to TRBD2. V gave up 6 bases and J gave up 1 base; unmatched junction bases: 4. This CDR3 has 16 residues. Per the germline V gene, CDR1 is WNHNN and CDR2 is SYGVQD (reference sequence).

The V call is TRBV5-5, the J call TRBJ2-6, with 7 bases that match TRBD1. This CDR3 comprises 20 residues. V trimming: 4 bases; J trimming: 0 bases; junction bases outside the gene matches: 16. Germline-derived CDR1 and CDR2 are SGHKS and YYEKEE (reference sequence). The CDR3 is CASSHRQGLSLTSGANVLTF. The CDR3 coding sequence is TGTGCCAGCAGCCACCGACAGGGTTTGTCACTTACCTCTGGGGCCAACGTCCTGACTTTC.

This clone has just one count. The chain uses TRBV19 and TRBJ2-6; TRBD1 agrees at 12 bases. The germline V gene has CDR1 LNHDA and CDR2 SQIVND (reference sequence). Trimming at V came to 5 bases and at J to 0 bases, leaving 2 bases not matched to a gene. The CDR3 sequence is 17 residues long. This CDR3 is CASSAGQGASGANVLTF. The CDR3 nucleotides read TGTGCCAGTAGTGCGGGACAGGGGGCCTCTGGGGCCAACGTCCTGACTTTC.

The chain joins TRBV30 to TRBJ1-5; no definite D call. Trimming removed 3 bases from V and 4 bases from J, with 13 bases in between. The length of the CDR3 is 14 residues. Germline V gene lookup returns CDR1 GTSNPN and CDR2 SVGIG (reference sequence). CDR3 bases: TGTGCCTGGAGATCCTGGCAGGAAAATCAGCCCCAGCATTTT. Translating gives CAWRSWQENQPQHF.

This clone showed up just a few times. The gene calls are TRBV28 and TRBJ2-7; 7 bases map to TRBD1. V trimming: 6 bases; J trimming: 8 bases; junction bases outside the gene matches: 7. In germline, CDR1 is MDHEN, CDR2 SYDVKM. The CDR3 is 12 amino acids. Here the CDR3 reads CASRGTAHKQYF. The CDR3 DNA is TGTGCCAGCAGAGGGACAGCCCATAAGCAGTACTTC.

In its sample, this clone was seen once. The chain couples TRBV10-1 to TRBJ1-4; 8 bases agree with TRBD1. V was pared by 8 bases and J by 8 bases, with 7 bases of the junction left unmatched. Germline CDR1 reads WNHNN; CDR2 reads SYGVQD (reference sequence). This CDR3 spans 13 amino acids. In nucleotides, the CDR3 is TGCGCCAGCTCAGGGGGCGCGAAAGAAAAACTGTTTTTT. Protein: CASSGGAKEKLFF.

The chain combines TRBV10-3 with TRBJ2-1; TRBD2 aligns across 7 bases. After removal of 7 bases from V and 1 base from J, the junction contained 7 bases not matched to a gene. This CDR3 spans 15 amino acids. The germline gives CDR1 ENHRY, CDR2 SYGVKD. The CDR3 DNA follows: TGTGCCATCACCCGAGGGGAGGGGTCCTACAATGAGCAGTTCTTC. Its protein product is CAITRGEGSYNEQFF.

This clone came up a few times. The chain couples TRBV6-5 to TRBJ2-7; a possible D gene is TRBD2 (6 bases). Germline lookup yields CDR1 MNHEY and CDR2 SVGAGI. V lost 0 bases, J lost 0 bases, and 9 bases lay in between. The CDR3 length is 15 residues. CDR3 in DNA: TGTGCCAGCAGTTACTCCCGACTAGTCTCCTACGAGCAGTACTTC. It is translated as CASSYSRLVSYEQYF.

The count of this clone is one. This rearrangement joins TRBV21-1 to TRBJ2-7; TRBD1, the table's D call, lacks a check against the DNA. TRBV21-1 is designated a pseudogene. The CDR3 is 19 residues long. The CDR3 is CASSKGAGYKDLSTYEQYF. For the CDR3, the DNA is TGTGCCAGCAGCAAAGGGGCAGGGTATAAGGACCTCTCTACCTACGAGCAGTACTTC.

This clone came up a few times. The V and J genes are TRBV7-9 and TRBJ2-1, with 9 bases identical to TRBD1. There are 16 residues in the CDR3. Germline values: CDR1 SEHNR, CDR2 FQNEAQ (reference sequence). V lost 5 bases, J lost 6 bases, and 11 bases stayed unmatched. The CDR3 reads CASSPRGTGLLNEQFF. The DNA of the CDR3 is TGTGCCAGCAGCCCGCGGGGGACAGGGCTGCTCAATGAGCAGTTCTTC.

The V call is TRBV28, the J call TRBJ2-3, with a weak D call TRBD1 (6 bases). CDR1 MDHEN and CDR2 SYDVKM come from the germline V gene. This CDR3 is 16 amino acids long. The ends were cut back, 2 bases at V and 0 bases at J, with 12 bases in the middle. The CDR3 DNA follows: TGTGCCAGCAGTTTACCCCAGGGGCCGAGCACAGATACGCAGTATTTT. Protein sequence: CASSLPQGPSTDTQYF.

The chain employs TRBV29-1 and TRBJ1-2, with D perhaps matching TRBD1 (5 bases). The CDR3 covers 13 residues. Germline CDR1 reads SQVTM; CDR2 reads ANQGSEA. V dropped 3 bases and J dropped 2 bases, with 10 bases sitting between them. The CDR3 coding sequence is TGCAGCGTTGAGACAGTTTTAAACTATGGCTACACCTTC. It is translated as CSVETVLNYGYTF.

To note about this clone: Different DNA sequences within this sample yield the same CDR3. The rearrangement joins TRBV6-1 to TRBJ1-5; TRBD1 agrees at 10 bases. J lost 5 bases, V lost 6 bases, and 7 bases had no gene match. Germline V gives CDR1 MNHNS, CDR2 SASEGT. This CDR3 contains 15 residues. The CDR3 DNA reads TGTGCCAGCAGCCCCGGGACAGGGGTGGATCAGCCCCAGCATTTT. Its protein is CASSPGTGVDQPQHF.

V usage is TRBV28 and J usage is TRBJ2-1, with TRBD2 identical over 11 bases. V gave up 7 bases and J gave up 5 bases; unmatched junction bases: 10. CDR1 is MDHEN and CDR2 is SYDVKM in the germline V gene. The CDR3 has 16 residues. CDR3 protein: CASTLLGTSGDNEQFF. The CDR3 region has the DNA TGTGCCAGCACCCTTCTGGGGACTAGCGGAGACAATGAGCAGTTCTTC.

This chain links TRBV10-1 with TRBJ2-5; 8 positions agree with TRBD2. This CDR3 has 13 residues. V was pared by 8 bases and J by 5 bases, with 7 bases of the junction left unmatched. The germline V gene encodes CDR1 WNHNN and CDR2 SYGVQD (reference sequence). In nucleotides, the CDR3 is TGCGCCAGCTCGGGACTAGTGGGTGAGACCCAGTACTTC. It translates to CASSGLVGETQYF.